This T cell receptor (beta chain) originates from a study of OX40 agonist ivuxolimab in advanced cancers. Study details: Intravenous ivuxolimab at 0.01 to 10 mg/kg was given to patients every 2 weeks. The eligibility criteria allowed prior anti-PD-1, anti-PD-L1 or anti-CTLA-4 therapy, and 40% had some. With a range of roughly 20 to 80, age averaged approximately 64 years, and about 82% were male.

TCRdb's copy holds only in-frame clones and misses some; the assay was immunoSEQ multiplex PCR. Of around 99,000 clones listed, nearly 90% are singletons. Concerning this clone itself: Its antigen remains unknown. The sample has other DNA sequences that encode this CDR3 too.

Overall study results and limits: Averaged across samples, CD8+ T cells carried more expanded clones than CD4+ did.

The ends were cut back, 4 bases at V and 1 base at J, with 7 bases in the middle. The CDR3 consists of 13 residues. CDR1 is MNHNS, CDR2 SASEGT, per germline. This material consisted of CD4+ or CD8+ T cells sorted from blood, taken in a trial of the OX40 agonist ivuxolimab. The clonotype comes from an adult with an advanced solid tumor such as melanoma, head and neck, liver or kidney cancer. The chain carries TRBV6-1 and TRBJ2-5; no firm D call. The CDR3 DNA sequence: TGTGCCAGCAGTGGAGGCAGCCAAGAGACCCAGTACTTC. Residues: CASSGGSQETQYF.